These T cell receptor beta chains were read from a single sample in a study of early T cells in non-severe SARS-CoV-2 infection. TCRdb independently ran MiXCR on the 5' RACE reads; one entry per CDR3 protein. Of roughly 69,000 distinct CDR3 sequences in the sample, 8.8% were seen once. Sequences were derived from whole blood, sampled at baseline. Every receptor here comes from an adult who was a healthcare worker with PCR-confirmed SARS-CoV-2 infection or an uninfected control (not recorded which). The CDR3 runs from the conserved cysteine through the conserved F or W. The D gene is left open where the match is weak. Size is omitted from some rows. Given values are once, few, many or a class for expanded clones.

TGTGCCAGCAGTTTGAGAGGGGTTATGAGTCAGCCCCAGCATTTT	CASSLRGVMSQPQHF	TRBJ1-5	NA	TRBV12-3/TRBV12-4	NA
TGTGCCAGCTATGTTCTGGGGGCCGTTCCCGGGGAGCTGTTTTTT	CASYVLGAVPGELFF	TRBJ2-2	NA	TRBV7-8	many
TGTGCCAGCAGCGCCGGACCGAGGGACGAGCAGTACTTC	CASSAGPRDEQYF	TRBJ2-7	NA	TRBV9	few
TGTGCCAGCAGCACGACAGGCCGCCGGGGGGAAGCTTTCTTT	CASSTTGRRGEAFF	TRBJ1-1	NA	TRBV7-3	NA
TGTGCCATCAGTGATTTAGCGGCCCCGGGCTACGAGCAGTACTTC	CAISDLAAPGYEQYF	TRBJ2-7	NA	TRBV10-3	NA
TGCAGTGCTAGTACGGGACGGGGCTACGAGCAGTACTTC	CSASTGRGYEQYF	TRBJ2-7	NA	TRBV20-1	many
TGTGCCAGCAGCCTGGGGGTACTCGCATATAACACCATATATTTT	CASSLGVLAYNTIYF	TRBJ1-3	NA	TRBV12-3/TRBV12-4	NA
TGTGCCATCCGGGACTCGATGAAAGAGACCCAGTACTTC	CAIRDSMKETQYF	TRBJ2-5	NA	TRBV10-3	few
TGCAGTGCTAGCAAAACAGGCTTAGACGAGCAGTACTTC	CSASKTGLDEQYF	TRBJ2-7	NA	TRBV20-1	NA
TGCGCCAGCAGAGACACCGGGACAGGAGCCTACGAGCAGTACTTC	CASRDTGTGAYEQYF	TRBJ2-7	TRBD1	TRBV10-2	few
TGTGCCAGCAGCAGGGACAGGGGCGCTTTCTTT	CASSRDRGAFF	TRBJ1-1	TRBD1	TRBV12-3/TRBV12-4	few
TGTGCCAGCAGCCTTGGATTTAACACTGAAGCTTTCTTT	CASSLGFNTEAFF	TRBJ1-1	NA	TRBV11-2	few
TGTGCCAGCAACCTACAGGGGGCGGGCTATGGCTACACCTTC	CASNLQGAGYGYTF	TRBJ1-2	TRBD1	TRBV6-1	many
TGCGCCAGCAGCCAAGGACTAGCGGGAGACAATGAGCAGTTCTTC	CASSQGLAGDNEQFF	TRBJ2-1	TRBD2	TRBV4-1	NA
TGTGCCAGCAGCTTATCGGGAGGGGTCTACAATGAGCAGTTCTTC	CASSLSGGVYNEQFF	TRBJ2-1	TRBD2	TRBV7-8	medium-sized
TGTGCCAGCTCACCCTATGGGAGCAATGAGCAGTTCTTC	CASSPYGSNEQFF	TRBJ2-1	NA	TRBV18	many
TGTGCCAGCAGTGAAGAGGGACGGGGGAATACGCAGTATTTT	CASSEEGRGNTQYF	TRBJ2-3	NA	TRBV6-1	many
TGCAGCGTCGAGGGACTAGCGGGGCAAGAGACCCAGTACTTC	CSVEGLAGQETQYF	TRBJ2-5	TRBD2	TRBV29-1	few
TGCGCCAGCAGCCCAGGGGATACGCAGTATTTT	CASSPGDTQYF	TRBJ2-3	NA	TRBV5-1	few
TGCGCCAGCAGCCCCCTTTGGAGGGAGGCCTCCTACGAGCAGTACTTC	CASSPLWREASYEQYF	TRBJ2-7	NA	TRBV4-1	few
TGTGCCAGCAGCTTAATGCTAGCAACGATAGACGAGCAGTACTTC	CASSLMLATIDEQYF	TRBJ2-7	NA	TRBV7-3	few
TGTGCCAGCCAGGGGGACCAGACGAACACCGGGGAGCTGTTTTTT	CASQGDQTNTGELFF	TRBJ2-2	TRBD1	TRBV11-2	NA
TGTGCCAGCAGCTCCGACCGGGACTCAGAGACCCAGTACTTC	CASSSDRDSETQYF	TRBJ2-5	NA	TRBV7-9	NA
TGTGCCAGCAGTTTAGATCCCGGGAGACCTGAAGCTTTCTTT	CASSLDPGRPEAFF	TRBJ1-1	NA	TRBV12-3/TRBV12-4	many
TGTGCCAGCAGTTACCTGAGGACAGTCTACAATGAGCAGTTCTTC	CASSYLRTVYNEQFF	TRBJ2-1	NA	TRBV6-2/TRBV6-3	NA
TGTGCCAGCAGTGAAGCGCTGACCGTTAGCGGGATGACGCAGTATTTT	CASSEALTVSGMTQYF	TRBJ2-3	TRBD2	TRBV2	many
TGCAGCGTGATCAGGGGCGATGTTCGACAGTACTTC	CSVIRGDVRQYF	TRBJ2-4	NA	TRBV29-1	NA
TGTGCCAGCAGCCGGATGGACCAAGAGACCCAGTACTTC	CASSRMDQETQYF	TRBJ2-5	NA	TRBV5-4	NA
TGCAGCGTTGAAGATTTGGCCACAAAGCGGGAGTCAATGTATGAGCAGTTCTTC	CSVEDLATKRESMYEQFF	TRBJ2-1	TRBD2	TRBV29-1	NA
TGCAGCGTGGGGACAGACGGAAACACCATATATTTT	CSVGTDGNTIYF	TRBJ1-3	TRBD1	TRBV29-1	few
TGTGCCAGCAGTTATCGGGACACTGAAGCTTTCTTT	CASSYRDTEAFF	TRBJ1-1	NA	TRBV6-2/TRBV6-3	many
TGCAGTGCTCAACTTAGCGGGAGAGCGACAGATACGCAGTATTTT	CSAQLSGRATDTQYF	TRBJ2-3	TRBD2	TRBV20-1	NA
TGTGCCAGCAGCTTGAGCACAGGGGACTCTTCACCCCTCCACTTT	CASSLSTGDSSPLHF	TRBJ1-6	TRBD1	TRBV5-4	NA
TGTGCCAGCACCCAGGGTACCATTCAGTACTTC	CASTQGTIQYF	TRBJ2-4	NA	TRBV25-1	NA
TGTGCCAGCAGCCTGGGACAACTGAAGAGCTCCTACGAGCAGTACTTC	CASSLGQLKSSYEQYF	TRBJ2-7	NA	TRBV12-3/TRBV12-4	few